This T cell receptor (beta chain) appears in the sequencing data of a study of cytomegalovirus exposure and HLA in healthy donors. About the research overall: Some 85 million unique TCRs from HLA-typed donors were held in an early data release. Study observations and caveats: Association of a missense DCLRE1C variant with TCR beta V- and J-gene trimming was reported in a later analysis.

Notes on this clone: Antigen unknown.

The PCR contained 60 Vbeta and 13 Jbeta primers. Assay used: immunoSEQ multiplex PCR; TCRdb lists only in-frame clones, some missing. The profile shows fewer than 110,000 clones, about 74% of them singletons. The J segment lost 10 bases and the V segment lost 6 bases, leaving 11 bases of the junction unmatched. The CDR3 extends over 15 amino acids. CDR1 is LNHDA and CDR2 is SQIVND in the germline V gene (reference sequence). All donors participated as healthy donors of bone marrow. This chain connects TRBV19 to TRBJ1-6, with 8 positions matching TRBD1. This clonotype was obtained from a middle-aged woman in good health and CMV-seropositive. Input material: PBMCs. CDR3 residues: CASSPPTGGRSPLHF. CDR3 in DNA: TGTGCCAGTAGCCCTCCCACAGGGGGGAGATCACCCCTCCACTTT.